Listed below are T cell receptor beta chains from one sample, sequenced in a study of T cell repertoires in cytomegalovirus infection. TCRdb independently ran MiXCR on the reads; one entry per CDR3 protein. The sample has roughly 730,000 distinct CDR3 sequences, roughly a third seen once. Their recognized antigens are unknown. Source: cultured PBMCs, taken from culture after CMV antigen stimulation. These receptors were obtained from a human donor in good health (CMV status not recorded). Some clones in this sample may be carry-over from other donors' samples. CDR3s include the opening cysteine and the closing phenylalanine or tryptophan. Each record gives: V gene, J gene, D gene, clone size, CDR3 DNA, CDR3 protein. A D gene is named only where the DNA matches it firmly. Size values are once, few and many counts, or a class for expanded clones, and some rows have none.

V: TRBV6-5
J: TRBJ1-1
D: NA
size: NA
DNA: TGTGCCAGCGCTTGGCAGGCTCCCTCCTCGGTTCGGAACACTGAAGCTTTCTTT
CDR3: CASAWQAPSSVRNTEAFF

V: TRBV7-6
J: TRBJ2-3
D: TRBD1
size: many
DNA: TGTGCCAGCAGCTCCCCCGCGCCAGTTACAGGGGTCAGCACAGATACGCAGTATTTT
CDR3: CASSSPAPVTGVSTDTQYF

V: TRBV20-1
J: TRBJ2-7
D: NA
size: NA
DNA: TGCAGTGCTAGAGGACAAGAGTCGATCCGCGAGCAGTACTTC
CDR3: CSARGQESIREQYF

V: TRBV4-1
J: TRBJ2-7
D: NA
size: NA
DNA: TGCGCCAGCAGCCTCTACCCCCTCGGGCCGGGCGGGTCCGAGCAGTACTTC
CDR3: CASSLYPLGPGGSEQYF

V: TRBV7-2
J: TRBJ2-5
D: NA
size: NA
DNA: TGTGCCAGCAGCTTTTTTGGAGCTCAACAAGAGACCCAGTACTTC
CDR3: CASSFFGAQQETQYF

V: TRBV4-1
J: TRBJ2-1
D: NA
size: NA
DNA: TGCGCCAGCAGCCGCGCCCCAGCGGAGAGCTCCTACAATGAGCAGTTCTTC
CDR3: CASSRAPAESSYNEQFF

V: TRBV4-1
J: TRBJ1-4
D: NA
size: NA
DNA: TGTGCCAGCAGCCTACAGGGTCAGGATGAAAAACTGTTTTTT
CDR3: CASSLQGQDEKLFF

V: TRBV7-2
J: TRBJ1-6
D: NA
size: many
DNA: TGTGCCAGCAGCTTACAGGGAGCGGAATCACCCCTCCACTTT
CDR3: CASSLQGAESPLHF

V: TRBV4-2
J: TRBJ2-2
D: NA
size: few
DNA: TGTGCCAGCACCGGGGGGCCGAACACCGGGGAGCTGTTTTTT
CDR3: CASTGGPNTGELFF

V: TRBV6-1
J: TRBJ1-2
D: NA
size: NA
DNA: TGTGCCAGCAGTGAAGCTAGGCAGATAGCCTATGGCTACACCTTC
CDR3: CASSEARQIAYGYTF

V: TRBV7-9
J: TRBJ2-2
D: TRBD2
size: NA
DNA: TGTGCCAGCACCTTCGCGGGAGGACCCGGGGAGCTGTTTTTT
CDR3: CASTFAGGPGELFF

V: TRBV20-1
J: TRBJ2-1
D: TRBD2
size: NA
DNA: TGCAGTGCTAGGGGGGGGACTAGCGGGGCCTACAATGAGCAGTTCTTC
CDR3: CSARGGTSGAYNEQFF

V: TRBV12-3/TRBV12-4
J: TRBJ2-1
D: NA
size: NA
DNA: TGTGCCAGCAGTTTAGTCGCGGTGGGGGTGAATGAGCAGTTCTTC
CDR3: CASSLVAVGVNEQFF

V: TRBV7-9
J: TRBJ2-3
D: NA
size: NA
DNA: TGTGCCAGCTCGGAGGGCTCAAGGGGAGATACGCAGTATTTT
CDR3: CASSEGSRGDTQYF

V: TRBV5-5
J: TRBJ2-1
D: NA
size: few
DNA: TGTGCCAGCAGCGAGGGTGGATACGGGGGCAATGAGCAGTTCTTC
CDR3: CASSEGGYGGNEQFF

V: TRBV5-4
J: TRBJ2-5
D: TRBD1
size: NA
DNA: TGTGCCAGCAGCCAAGACAGGGTGGAAGAGACCCAGTACTTC
CDR3: CASSQDRVEETQYF

V: TRBV28
J: TRBJ1-2
D: TRBD1
size: NA
DNA: TGTGCCAGCAGTCTCGGACAGGGAACATATGGCTACACCTTC
CDR3: CASSLGQGTYGYTF

V: TRBV7-2
J: TRBJ2-7
D: NA
size: many
DNA: TGTGCCAGCAGCTGGGCCCCAGGGAGGGGGCTCGAGCAGTACTTC
CDR3: CASSWAPGRGLEQYF

V: TRBV10-3
J: TRBJ2-1
D: NA
size: NA
DNA: TGTGCCATCAGGAGAGATTCGAGCTCCTACAATGAGCAGTTCTTC
CDR3: CAIRRDSSSYNEQFF

V: TRBV4-1
J: TRBJ2-7
D: NA
size: NA
DNA: TGCGCCAGCAGCCAACGGGACGCTCTGAGCTACGAGCAGTACTTC
CDR3: CASSQRDALSYEQYF

V: TRBV2
J: TRBJ2-5
D: NA
size: NA
DNA: TGTGCCACTTCAAGACAGGGAGGGGAAGAGACCCAGTACTTC
CDR3: CATSRQGGEETQYF

V: TRBV7-6
J: TRBJ1-3
D: NA
size: NA
DNA: TGTGCCAGCAGCTCTCAGGACAACTCTGGAAACACCATATATTTT
CDR3: CASSSQDNSGNTIYF

V: TRBV5-4
J: TRBJ1-1
D: NA
size: few
DNA: TGTGCCAGCAGCTTGGCCGAGGGGAACACTGAAGCTTTCTTT
CDR3: CASSLAEGNTEAFF

V: TRBV24-1
J: TRBJ2-1
D: TRBD2
size: NA
DNA: TGTGCCACCAGTGATCCCCGGACTAGCGGGAGCGAGCAGTTCTTC
CDR3: CATSDPRTSGSEQFF

V: TRBV20-1
J: TRBJ2-7
D: NA
size: NA
DNA: TGCAGTGCCAAACCTAGGGGCTACGAGCAGTACTTC
CDR3: CSAKPRGYEQYF

V: TRBV12-3/TRBV12-4
J: TRBJ1-5
D: NA
size: NA
DNA: TGTGCCAGCAAGAATGGCAATCAGCCCCAGCATTTT
CDR3: CASKNGNQPQHF

V: TRBV19
J: TRBJ1-1
D: NA
size: NA
DNA: TGTGCCAGTGCCCTCCGGACCTTGAACACTGAAGCTTTCTTT
CDR3: CASALRTLNTEAFF

V: TRBV5-1
J: TRBJ1-3
D: TRBD1
size: NA
DNA: TGCGCCAGCAGCCCGGGACAGAGCTCTGGAAACACCATATATTTT
CDR3: CASSPGQSSGNTIYF

V: TRBV10-3
J: TRBJ1-4
D: TRBD1
size: NA
DNA: TGTGCCATCGCGACAGGGGCGCAGGGTGAAAAACTGTTTTTT
CDR3: CAIATGAQGEKLFF

V: TRBV7-8
J: TRBJ2-3
D: TRBD2
size: few
DNA: TGTGCCAGCAGCCTTACTAGCGGGAGTGCAGATACGCAGTATTTT
CDR3: CASSLTSGSADTQYF

V: TRBV6-1
J: TRBJ2-5
D: TRBD2
size: few
DNA: TGTGCCAGCAGTGAATTGGCAGCGGGGGGCTCCCCAGAGACCCAGTACTTC
CDR3: CASSELAAGGSPETQYF

V: TRBV28
J: TRBJ1-6
D: NA
size: NA
DNA: TGTGCCAGCAGTTTAGCGGGGAATGTATCACCCCTCCACTTT
CDR3: CASSLAGNVSPLHF

V: TRBV6-1
J: TRBJ1-5
D: TRBD1
size: few
DNA: TGTGCCAGCGAGACAGGGACTTCCAATCAGCCCCAGCATTTT
CDR3: CASETGTSNQPQHF

V: TRBV7-2
J: TRBJ1-1
D: NA
size: many
DNA: TGTGCCAGCAGCATAAAAAGGACGAACACTGAAGCTTTCTTT
CDR3: CASSIKRTNTEAFF

V: TRBV6-2/TRBV6-3
J: TRBJ2-5
D: NA
size: few
DNA: TGTGCCAGCAGTTACAGTTCCAGCGGACTCCAAGAGACCCAGTACTTC
CDR3: CASSYSSSGLQETQYF

V: TRBV29-1
J: TRBJ1-1
D: NA
size: NA
DNA: TGCAGCGTTGATCGGCTCCAGAACACTGAAGCTTTCTTT
CDR3: CSVDRLQNTEAFF

V: TRBV14
J: TRBJ1-6
D: TRBD1
size: NA
DNA: TGTGCCAGCAGTAGGGGGCACGGTTCACCCCTCCACTTT
CDR3: CASSRGHGSPLHF

V: TRBV6-1
J: TRBJ2-7
D: TRBD2
size: NA
DNA: TGTGCCAGCAGTTCGCCTGGGACTAGCGGGATCTTTAGGGCCTACGAGCAGTACTTC
CDR3: CASSSPGTSGIFRAYEQYF

V: TRBV29-1
J: TRBJ1-1
D: NA
size: NA
DNA: TGCAGCGTAGGGGCGTTCCGGGACGTTGGCATGAACACTGAAGCTTTCTTT
CDR3: CSVGAFRDVGMNTEAFF

V: TRBV7-2
J: TRBJ1-3
D: NA
size: few
DNA: TGTGCCAGCAGCTACGCTTCGGACTCTGGAAACACCATATATTTT
CDR3: CASSYASDSGNTIYF